This T cell receptor (beta chain) was recovered during a study of T cells after yellow fever vaccination. TCRdb reanalysed the 5' RACE reads using MiXCR and keeps one entry per CDR3 protein. Of approximately 510,000 distinct CDR3 sequences in the sample, 20% to 25% were seen once. This clonotype was seen many times. Germline V CDR1 and CDR2: MNHEY, SMNVEV (reference sequence). The CDR3 covers 14 residues. The V end lost 0 bases, the J end lost 9 bases, and 9 bases lay between the germline ends. The origin of this receptor is a man in his late teens or twenties who received the YFV17D yellow fever vaccine. The sequencing used PBMCs, collected approximately 20 days after the first yellow fever vaccination. This rearrangement joins TRBV27 to TRBJ1-6; the D is unclear. The DNA for the CDR3 is TGTGCCAGCAGTTTATCGGGCCCAGGTTCACCCCTCCACTTT. It specifies CASSLSGPGSPLHF.